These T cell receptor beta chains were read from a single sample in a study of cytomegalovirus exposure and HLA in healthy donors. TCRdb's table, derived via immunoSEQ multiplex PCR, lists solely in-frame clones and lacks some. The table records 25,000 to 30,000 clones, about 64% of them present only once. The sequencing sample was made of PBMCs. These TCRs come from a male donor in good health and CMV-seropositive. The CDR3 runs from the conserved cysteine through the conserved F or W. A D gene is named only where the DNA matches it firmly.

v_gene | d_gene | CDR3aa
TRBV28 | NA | CASSLTGRNTEAFF
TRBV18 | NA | CASSPPRGSYEQYF
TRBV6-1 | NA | CASSGRSYGHQPQHF
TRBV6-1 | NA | CASRDRYNEQFF
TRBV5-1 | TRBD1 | CASGTGNDYGYTF
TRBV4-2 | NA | CASSPDRTYGYTF
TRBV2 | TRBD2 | CAIFLPGTSPGEQYF
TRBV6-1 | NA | CASSYQGSSPLHF
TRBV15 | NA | CATSRSGFPSSGANVLTF
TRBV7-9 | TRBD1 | CASSGPGQGNQPQHF
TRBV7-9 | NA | CASSPEARRAYEQYF
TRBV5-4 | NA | CASSRKGRASGELFF
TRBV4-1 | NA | CASSLAAGSGTEAFF
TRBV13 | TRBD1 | CASALRQGATDEQFF
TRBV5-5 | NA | CASSLAGPNTEAFF
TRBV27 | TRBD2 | CASSLAGGSNEQFF
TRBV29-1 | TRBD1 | CSVEKGARGYGYTF
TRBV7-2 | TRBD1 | CASSSDRGLANTEAFF
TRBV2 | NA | CASEVAGNTIYF
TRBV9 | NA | CASSASGGKYDEKLFF
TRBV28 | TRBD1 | CASSAPDRANQPQHF
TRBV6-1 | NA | CASSELAQPVTEAFF
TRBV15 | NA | CATSGRQFSTEAFF
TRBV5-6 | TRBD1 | CASSWDRGHTGELFF
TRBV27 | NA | CASSWGVDYGYTF
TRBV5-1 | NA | CASSPGPTVSYEQYF
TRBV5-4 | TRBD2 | CASTTSGILGEQYF
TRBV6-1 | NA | CASRTEPYEQYF
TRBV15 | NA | CATSLEVSGQYF
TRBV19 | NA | CASSLGAAKNIQYF
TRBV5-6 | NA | CASSIGSRGTGELFF
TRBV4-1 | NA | CASSQESQVSDTIYF
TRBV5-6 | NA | CASSLDLGPGNTIYF
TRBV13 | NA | CASGASEETQYF
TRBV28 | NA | CASAAGNYGYTF